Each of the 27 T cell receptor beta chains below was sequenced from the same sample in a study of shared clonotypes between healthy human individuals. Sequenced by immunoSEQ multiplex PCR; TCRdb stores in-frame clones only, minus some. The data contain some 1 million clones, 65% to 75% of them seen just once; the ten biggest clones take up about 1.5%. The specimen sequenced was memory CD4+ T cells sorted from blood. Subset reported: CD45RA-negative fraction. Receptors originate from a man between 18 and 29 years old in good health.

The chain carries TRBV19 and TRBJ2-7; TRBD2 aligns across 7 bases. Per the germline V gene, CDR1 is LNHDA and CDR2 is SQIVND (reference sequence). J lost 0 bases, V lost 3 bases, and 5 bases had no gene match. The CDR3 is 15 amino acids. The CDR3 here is CASSIQAGHSYEQYF. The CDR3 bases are TGTGCCAGTAGTATCCAAGCGGGGCACTCCTACGAGCAGTACTTC.

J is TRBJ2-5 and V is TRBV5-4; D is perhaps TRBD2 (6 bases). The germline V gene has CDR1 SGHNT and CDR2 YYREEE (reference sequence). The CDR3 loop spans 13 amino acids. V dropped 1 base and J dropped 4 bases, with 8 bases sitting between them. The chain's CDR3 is CASSLKGGETQYF. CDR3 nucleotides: TGTGCCAGCAGCTTGAAGGGAGGAGAGACCCAGTACTTC.

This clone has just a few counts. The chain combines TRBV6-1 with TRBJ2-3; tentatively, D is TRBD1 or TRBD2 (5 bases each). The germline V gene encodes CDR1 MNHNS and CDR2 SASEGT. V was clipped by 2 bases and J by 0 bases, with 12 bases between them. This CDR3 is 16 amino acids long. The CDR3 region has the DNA TGTGCCAGCAGTGAACGAGGGGTGTTGAGCACAGATACGCAGTATTTT. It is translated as CASSERGVLSTDTQYF.

In DNA form, the CDR3 reads TGTGCCATCAGTGAGCCAGGGACTAGCGTCCCAGATACGCAGTATTTT. It yields the protein CAISEPGTSVPDTQYF. The chain uses TRBV10-3 and TRBJ2-3, with TRBD2 identical over 10 bases. Germline assignment: CDR1 ENHRY and CDR2 SYGVKD. The V segment lost 2 bases and the J segment 4 bases; nucleotides outside the gene matches: 6. This CDR3 contains 16 residues.

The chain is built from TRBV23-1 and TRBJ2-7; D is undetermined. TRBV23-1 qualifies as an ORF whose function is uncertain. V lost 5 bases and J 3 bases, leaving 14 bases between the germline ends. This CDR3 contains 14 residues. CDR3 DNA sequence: TGCGCCAGCAGTGGGGTCAAAGTGAGCTACGAGCAGTACTTC. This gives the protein CASSGVKVSYEQYF.

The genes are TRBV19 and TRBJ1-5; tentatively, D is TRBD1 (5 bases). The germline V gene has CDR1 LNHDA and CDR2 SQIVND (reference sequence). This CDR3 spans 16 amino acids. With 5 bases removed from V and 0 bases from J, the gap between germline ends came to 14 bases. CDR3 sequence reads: CASSSKRGYSNQPQHF. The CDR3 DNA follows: TGTGCCAGTAGTTCTAAACGGGGCTATAGCAATCAGCCCCAGCATTTT.

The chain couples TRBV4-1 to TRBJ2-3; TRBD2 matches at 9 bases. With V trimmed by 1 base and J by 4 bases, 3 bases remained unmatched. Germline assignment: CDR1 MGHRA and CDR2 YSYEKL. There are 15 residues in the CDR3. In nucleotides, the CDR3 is TGCGCCAGCAGCCAAGTAGCGGGAGTAGCAGATACGCAGTATTTT. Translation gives CASSQVAGVADTQYF.

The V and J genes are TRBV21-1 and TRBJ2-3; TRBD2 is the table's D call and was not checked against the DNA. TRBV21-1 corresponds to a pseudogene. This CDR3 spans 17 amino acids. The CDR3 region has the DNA TGTGCCAGCAGCAAAGAGGCTAGCGGGGGGAGCACAGATACGCAGTATTTT. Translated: CASSKEASGGSTDTQYF.

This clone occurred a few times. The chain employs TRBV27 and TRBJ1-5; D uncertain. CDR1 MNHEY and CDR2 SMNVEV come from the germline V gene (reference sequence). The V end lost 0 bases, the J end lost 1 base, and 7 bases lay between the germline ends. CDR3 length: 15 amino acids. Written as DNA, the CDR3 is TGTGCCAGCAGTTTATCATATGGCAGCAATCAGCCCCAGCATTTT. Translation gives CASSLSYGSNQPQHF.

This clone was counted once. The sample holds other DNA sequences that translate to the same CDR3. In DNA, the CDR3 is TGTGCCAGCAGCCCTTTGGGTGATCAGCCCCAGCATTTT. Translated: CASSPLGDQPQHF. V usage is TRBV7-6 and J usage is TRBJ1-5; D unclear. This CDR3 is 13 amino acids long. Trimming stripped 5 bases from V and 5 bases from J, with 10 bases between. The germline gives CDR1 SGHVS, CDR2 FNYEAQ.

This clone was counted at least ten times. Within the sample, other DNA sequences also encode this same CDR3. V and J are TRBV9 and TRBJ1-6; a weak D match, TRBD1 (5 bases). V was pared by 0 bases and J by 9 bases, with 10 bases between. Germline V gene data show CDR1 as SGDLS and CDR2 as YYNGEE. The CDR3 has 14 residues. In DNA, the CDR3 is TGTGCCAGCAGCGTAGCCCAGGGTGGTTCACCCCTCCACTTT. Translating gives CASSVAQGGSPLHF.

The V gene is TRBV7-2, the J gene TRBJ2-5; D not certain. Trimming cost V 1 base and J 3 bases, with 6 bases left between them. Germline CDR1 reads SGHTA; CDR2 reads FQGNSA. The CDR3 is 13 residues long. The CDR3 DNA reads TGTGCCAGCAGCTTAGGCAGAAAAGAGACCCAGTACTTC. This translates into CASSLGRKETQYF.

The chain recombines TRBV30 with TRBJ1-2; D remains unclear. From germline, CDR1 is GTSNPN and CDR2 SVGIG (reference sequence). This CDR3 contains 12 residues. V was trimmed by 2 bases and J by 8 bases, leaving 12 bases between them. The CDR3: CAWSLDVRGYTF. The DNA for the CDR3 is TGTGCCTGGAGTCTGGACGTTCGAGGCTACACCTTC.

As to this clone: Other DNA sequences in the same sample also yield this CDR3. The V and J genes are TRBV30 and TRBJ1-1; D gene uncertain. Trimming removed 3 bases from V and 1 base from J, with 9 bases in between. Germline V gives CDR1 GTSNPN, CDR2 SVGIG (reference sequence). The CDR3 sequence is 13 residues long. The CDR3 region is CAWSRTGNTEAFF. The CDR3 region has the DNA TGTGCCTGGAGCAGGACGGGGAACACTGAAGCTTTCTTT.

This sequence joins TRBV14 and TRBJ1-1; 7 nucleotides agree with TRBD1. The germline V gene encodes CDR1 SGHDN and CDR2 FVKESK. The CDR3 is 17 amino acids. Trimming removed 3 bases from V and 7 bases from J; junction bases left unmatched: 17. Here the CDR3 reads CASSQRDSPSVEDEAFF. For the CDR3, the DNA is TGTGCCAGCAGCCAGCGGGACAGCCCAAGTGTTGAGGATGAAGCTTTCTTT.

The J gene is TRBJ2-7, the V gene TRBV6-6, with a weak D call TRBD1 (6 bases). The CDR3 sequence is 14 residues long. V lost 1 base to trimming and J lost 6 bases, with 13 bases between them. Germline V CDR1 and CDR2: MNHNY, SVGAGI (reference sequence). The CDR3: CASSYLGGTTEQYF. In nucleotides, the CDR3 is TGTGCCAGCAGTTACTTGGGTGGGACAACCGAGCAGTACTTC.

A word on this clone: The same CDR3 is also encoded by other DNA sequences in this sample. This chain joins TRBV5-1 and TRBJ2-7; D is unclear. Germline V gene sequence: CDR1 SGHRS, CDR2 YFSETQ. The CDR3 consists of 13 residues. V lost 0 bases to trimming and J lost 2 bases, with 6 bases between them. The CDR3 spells CASSLVGTYEQYF. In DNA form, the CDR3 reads TGCGCCAGCAGCTTGGTTGGTACCTACGAGCAGTACTTC.

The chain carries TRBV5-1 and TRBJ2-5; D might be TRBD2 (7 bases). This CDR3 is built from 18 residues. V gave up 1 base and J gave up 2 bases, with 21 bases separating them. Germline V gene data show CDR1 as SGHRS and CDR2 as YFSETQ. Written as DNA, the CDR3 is TGCGCCAGCAGCTTGATGTTAGGCGGGAGTCAGGGGCAAGAGACCCAGTACTTC. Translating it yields CASSLMLGGSQGQETQYF.

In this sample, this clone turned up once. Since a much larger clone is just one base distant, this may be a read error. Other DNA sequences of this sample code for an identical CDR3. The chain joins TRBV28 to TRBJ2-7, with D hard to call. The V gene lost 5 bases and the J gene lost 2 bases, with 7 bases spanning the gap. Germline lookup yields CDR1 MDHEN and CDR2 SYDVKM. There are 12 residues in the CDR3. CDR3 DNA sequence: TGTGCCAGCAGTCCAAACCCCTACGAGCAGTACTTC. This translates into CASSPNPYEQYF.

As DNA, the CDR3 is TGTGCCAGCAGCTCGAAAGGGAGCTTGGATACGCAGTATTTT. Translation gives CASSSKGSLDTQYF. The chain links TRBV7-9 to TRBJ2-3; a weak D match, TRBD2 (5 bases). Germline-derived CDR1 and CDR2 are SEHNR and FQNEAQ (reference sequence). V lost 4 bases to trimming and J lost 6 bases, with 14 bases between them. CDR3 size: 14 residues. The whole variable domain, remainder taken from reference TRBV7-9 and TRBJ2-3, is DTGVSQNPRHKITKRGQNVTFRCDPISEHNRLYWYRQTLGQGPEFLTYFQNEAQLEKSRLLSDRFSAERPKGSFSTLEIQRTEQGDSAMYLCASSSKGSLDTQYFGPGTRLTVL.

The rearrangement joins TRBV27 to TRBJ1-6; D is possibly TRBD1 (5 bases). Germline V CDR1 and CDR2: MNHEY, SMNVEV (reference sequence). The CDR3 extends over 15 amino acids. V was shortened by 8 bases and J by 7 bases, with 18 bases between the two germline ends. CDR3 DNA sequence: TGTGCCAGCTCATTAGCTGCAGGGAAGAATTCACCCCTCCACTTT. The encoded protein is CASSLAAGKNSPLHF.

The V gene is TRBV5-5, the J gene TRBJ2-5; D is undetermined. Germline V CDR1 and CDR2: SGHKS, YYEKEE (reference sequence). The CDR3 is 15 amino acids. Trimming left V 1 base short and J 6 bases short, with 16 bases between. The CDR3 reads CASSLNRGLMKTQYF. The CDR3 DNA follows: TGTGCCAGCAGCTTGAATCGCGGATTGATGAAGACCCAGTACTTC.

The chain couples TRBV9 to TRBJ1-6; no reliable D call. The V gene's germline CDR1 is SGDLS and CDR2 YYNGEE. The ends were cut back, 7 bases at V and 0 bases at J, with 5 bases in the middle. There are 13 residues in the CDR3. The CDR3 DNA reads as TGTGCCAGCCAGAGCTCCTATAATTCACCCCTCCACTTT. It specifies CASQSSYNSPLHF.

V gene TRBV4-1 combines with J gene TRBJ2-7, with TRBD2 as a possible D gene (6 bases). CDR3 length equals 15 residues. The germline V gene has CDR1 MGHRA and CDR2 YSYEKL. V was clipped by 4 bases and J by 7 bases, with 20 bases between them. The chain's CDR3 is CASSLPPGPRGEQYF. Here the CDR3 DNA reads TGCGCCAGCAGCCTTCCTCCGGGCCCTCGGGGGGAGCAGTACTTC.

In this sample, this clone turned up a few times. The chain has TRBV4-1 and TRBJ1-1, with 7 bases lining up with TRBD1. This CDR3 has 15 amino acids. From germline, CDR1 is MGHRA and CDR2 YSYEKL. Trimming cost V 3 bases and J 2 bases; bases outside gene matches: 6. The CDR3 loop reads CASSQGDRGNTEAFF. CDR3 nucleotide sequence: TGCGCCAGCAGCCAGGGGGACAGAGGTAACACTGAAGCTTTCTTT.

CDR3 bases: TGTGCCAGCACCTCCGGGACATTACGTGAAGCTTTCTTT. This encodes CASTSGTLREAFF. The chain joins TRBV6-6 to TRBJ1-1, with D perhaps TRBD1 (6 bases). This CDR3 comprises 13 residues. Germline V gene sequence: CDR1 MNHNY, CDR2 SVGAGI (reference sequence). The V end lost 7 bases, the J end lost 7 bases, and 16 bases lay between the germline ends.

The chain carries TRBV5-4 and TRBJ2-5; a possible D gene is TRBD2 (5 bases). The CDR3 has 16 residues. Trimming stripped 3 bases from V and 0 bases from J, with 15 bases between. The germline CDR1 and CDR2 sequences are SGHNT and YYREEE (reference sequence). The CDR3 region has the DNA TGTGCCAGCAGCTCCTTCGGGATAGGGTACCAAGAGACCCAGTACTTC. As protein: CASSSFGIGYQETQYF.